This record covers a single T cell receptor (beta chain). Its antigen is unknown. Looked up from germline, CDR1 is SSHAT and CDR2 is FNYEAQ (reference sequence). V was clipped by 5 bases and J by 5 bases; unmatched bases: 12. The CDR3 totals 17 residues. Treatment given: about 20 received Ad26.COV2.S at low or high dose, single or two shots; several received placebo; per-sample allocation not given. Collection of samples fell on day 63 after the first vaccine or placebo injection. Vaccination employed an Ad26 vector expressing the Wuhan-strain SARS-CoV-2 spike. The sample originates from a study of Ad26.COV2.S vaccination and SARS-CoV-2 variants. Overall study: COV1001, an Ad26.COV2.S trial, supplied this vaccine-arm donor. Into the muscle, Ad26.COV2.S was dosed once or twice, 56 days apart. Study-level points and caveats: Marked by substantial breadth, spike-specific CD8+ and CD4+ T cell responses were reportedly seen after vaccination.

Profiling relied on immunoSEQ multiplex PCR, and the TCRdb table lists in-frame clones only, not all of them. The sample has hundreds of thousands of clones; roughly 90% are singletons. The chain uses TRBV7-7 and TRBJ2-2; 9 bases map to TRBD2. The TCR was taken from a person aged 18 to 59 who received the Ad26.COV2.S COVID-19 vaccine or a placebo. The specimen was peripheral blood, collected in a trial of Ad26.COV2.S vaccine versus placebo. The CDR3 region is CASSPTSGSTGTGELFF. The CDR3 DNA reads as TGTGCCAGCAGCCCTACTAGCGGGTCAACAGGGACCGGGGAGCTGTTTTTT.